A selection of T cell receptor beta chains follows, all from one sample in a study of blood T cell repertoires in COVID-19. Some clones are missing from TCRdb's copy, which holds only in-frame ones; the method was immunoSEQ multiplex PCR. The sample records more than 70,000 clones, 90% being singletons. The sequencing input was peripheral blood. These receptors all come from a woman between 18 and 29 years old with acute or convalescent COVID-19. The CDR3 runs from the conserved cysteine through the conserved F or W. The D gene is left open where the match is weak. Part of the rows lack a size; the others show once, few, many or a class for expanded clones.

d_gene	abundance	j_gene	v_gene	CDR3aa	CDR3nt
TRBD1	-	TRBJ2-1	TRBV11-2	CASSLTGGSPSYNEQFF	TGTGCCAGCAGCCTGACAGGGGGTTCCCCCTCCTACAATGAGCAGTTCTTC
TRBD1	-	TRBJ2-2	TRBV7-2	CASSGQGFNTGELFF	TGTGCCAGCAGCGGACAGGGCTTCAACACCGGGGAGCTGTTTTTT
-	-	TRBJ2-5	TRBV29-1	CSVVENQETQYF	TGCAGCGTTGTCGAGAACCAAGAGACCCAGTACTTC
TRBD1	-	TRBJ1-5	TRBV19	CASSIKQGEFQPQHF	TGTGCCAGTAGTATTAAACAGGGGGAATTTCAGCCCCAGCATTTT
-	-	TRBJ2-1	TRBV7-9	CASSSLTSPHNEQFF	TGTGCCAGCAGCTCCCTCACTAGCCCCCACAATGAGCAGTTCTTC
-	-	TRBJ2-7	TRBV5-6	CASSLAQDEQYF	TGTGCCAGCAGCTTGGCACAGGACGAGCAGTACTTC
TRBD1	-	TRBJ2-7	TRBV19	CASSAGTGYEQYF	TGTGCCAGTAGTGCCGGGACAGGGTACGAGCAGTACTTC
TRBD1	-	TRBJ1-2	TRBV6-1	CASSEPGTANYGYTF	TGTGCCAGCAGTGAACCAGGGACAGCTAACTATGGCTACACCTTC
-	-	TRBJ1-1	TRBV29-1	CSVGEGRHTEAFF	TGCAGCGTTGGCGAGGGTCGTCACACTGAAGCTTTCTTT
TRBD1	-	TRBJ1-4	TRBV2	CASSRQGREKLFF	TGTGCCAGCAGTCGACAGGGTAGGGAAAAACTGTTTTTT
-	-	TRBJ1-1	TRBV18	CASSSGGSWNTEAFF	TGTGCCAGCTCCTCGGGCGGGTCGTGGAACACTGAAGCTTTCTTT
-	-	TRBJ1-2	TRBV19	CASSKDTYGYTF	TGTGCCAGTAGTAAGGACACCTATGGCTACACCTTC
TRBD2	-	TRBJ2-7	TRBV4-3	CASSQDLPWRAGDEQYF	TGCGCCAGCAGCCAAGATCTACCCTGGAGGGCGGGAGATGAGCAGTACTTC
-	-	TRBJ2-7	TRBV27	CASSLGADYEQYF	TGTGCCAGCAGTTTAGGTGCGGACTACGAGCAGTACTTC
TRBD1	-	TRBJ2-7	TRBV5-5	CASSPVGDRASYEQYF	TGTGCCAGCAGCCCCGTAGGGGACAGGGCTTCCTACGAGCAGTACTTC
-	once	TRBJ2-7	TRBV6-5	CAAQKQGDAYEQYF	TGTGCCGCCCAGAAACAGGGAGACGCCTACGAGCAGTACTTC
TRBD1	-	TRBJ1-1	TRBV6-2/TRBV6-3	CASSYQTSRGLNTEAFF	TGTGCCAGCAGTTACCAAACCTCCAGGGGGCTGAACACTGAAGCTTTCTTT
TRBD1	-	TRBJ2-3	TRBV19	CASSPTGQGATDTQYF	TGTGCCAGTAGTCCGACGGGACAGGGGGCAACAGATACGCAGTATTTT
-	-	TRBJ2-7	TRBV5-1	CASSSRDSSYEQYF	TGCGCCAGCAGTTCAAGGGACTCTTCCTACGAGCAGTACTTC
TRBD2	-	TRBJ2-7	TRBV5-1	CASSLVAGAQHEQYF	TGCGCCAGCAGCTTAGTAGCGGGAGCGCAACACGAGCAGTACTTC
-	-	TRBJ2-1	TRBV5-1	CASSSGGQSYNEQFF	TGCGCCAGCAGCTCGGGCGGACAGTCCTACAATGAGCAGTTCTTC
TRBD1	once	TRBJ2-3	TRBV5-1	CASSLENRGRNTDTQYF	TGCGCCAGCAGCTTGGAGAACAGGGGGCGAAACACAGATACGCAGTATTTT
TRBD1	-	TRBJ1-1	TRBV25-1	CASSPTGGGRTEAFF	TGTGCCAGCAGTCCTACAGGGGGCGGACGCACTGAAGCTTTCTTT
TRBD2	few	TRBJ2-1	TRBV6-2/TRBV6-3	CASSYRTSGLNEQFF	TGTGCCAGCAGTTACAGGACTAGCGGCCTCAATGAGCAGTTCTTC
TRBD2	-	TRBJ2-7	TRBV4-3	CASTSRLRLAGAPPHEQYF	TGCGCCAGCACCTCCCGCCTAAGACTAGCGGGAGCCCCCCCCCACGAGCAGTACTTC
-	-	TRBJ2-5	TRBV28	CASSLLRDSLGETQYF	TGTGCCAGCAGCCTCCTCCGGGACTCCCTGGGGGAGACCCAGTACTTC
TRBD1	-	TRBJ2-1	TRBV19	CATRDRGFHEQFF	TGTGCCACCCGGGACAGGGGTTTCCATGAGCAGTTCTTC